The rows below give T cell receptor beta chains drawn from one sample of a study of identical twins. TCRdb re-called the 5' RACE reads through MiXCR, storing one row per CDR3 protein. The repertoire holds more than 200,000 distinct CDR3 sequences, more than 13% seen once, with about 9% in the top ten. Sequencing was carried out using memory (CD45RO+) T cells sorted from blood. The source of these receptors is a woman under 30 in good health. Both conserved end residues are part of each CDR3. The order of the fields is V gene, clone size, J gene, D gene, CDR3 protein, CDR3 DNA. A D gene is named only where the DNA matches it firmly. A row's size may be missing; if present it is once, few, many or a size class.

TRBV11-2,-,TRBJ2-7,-,CASSARSTSGSYEQYF,TGTGCCAGCAGCGCCCGGTCGACTAGTGGATCCTACGAGCAGTACTTC
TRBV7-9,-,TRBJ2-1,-,CASSLARETSLVF,TGTGCCAGCAGCCTAGCACGAGAGACCTCTTTGGTTTTC
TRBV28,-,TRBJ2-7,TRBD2,CASSPSPGLAGGGEQYF,TGTGCCAGCAGTCCCTCCCCGGGACTAGCGGGTGGAGGCGAGCAGTACTTC
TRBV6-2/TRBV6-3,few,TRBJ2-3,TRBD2,CASSFSYQLSGGDPTDTQYF,TGTGCCAGCAGTTTCAGCTACCAATTGAGCGGGGGGGACCCCACAGATACGCAGTATTTT
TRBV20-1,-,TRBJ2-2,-,CSARDPGHGRDTGELFF,TGCAGTGCTAGAGACCCGGGACATGGTAGGGACACCGGGGAGCTGTTTTTT
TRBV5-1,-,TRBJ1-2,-,CASSTTTNYGYTF,TGCGCCAGCAGCACAACTACTAACTATGGCTACACCTTC
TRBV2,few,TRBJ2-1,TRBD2,CASSEIFPSGYNEQFF,TGTGCCAGCAGTGAGATTTTCCCTAGCGGATACAATGAGCAGTTCTTC
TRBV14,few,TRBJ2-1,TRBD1,CASRRDRAQESEQFF,TGTGCCAGCAGACGGGACAGGGCCCAAGAAAGTGAGCAGTTCTTC
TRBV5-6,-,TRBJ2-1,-,CASSPGLLYNEQFF,TGTGCCAGCAGCCCGGGGCTCCTCTACAATGAGCAGTTCTTC
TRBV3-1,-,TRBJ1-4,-,CACCPTDATNEKLFF,TGTGCCTGCTGCCCGACAGACGCAACTAATGAAAAACTGTTTTTT
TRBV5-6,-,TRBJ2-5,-,CASTTGGRETQYF,TGTGCCAGCACCACGGGGGGCCGGGAGACCCAGTACTTC
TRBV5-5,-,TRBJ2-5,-,CASEYRPSQQETQYF,TGTGCCAGCGAGTACCGGCCCTCCCAGCAAGAGACCCAGTACTTC
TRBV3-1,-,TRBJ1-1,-,CASSQGYSSEAFF,TGTGCCAGCAGCCAAGGGTACAGTTCTGAAGCTTTCTTT
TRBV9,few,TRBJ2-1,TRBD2,CASSVDGGDYNEQFF,TGTGCCAGCAGCGTAGATGGGGGGGACTACAATGAGCAGTTCTTC
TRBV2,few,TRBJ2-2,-,CASSEIRRGGELFF,TGTGCCAGCAGTGAAATCCGGCGGGGCGGGGAGCTGTTTTTT
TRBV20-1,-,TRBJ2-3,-,CSAATGISTDTQYF,TGCAGTGCAGCGACCGGGATTAGCACAGATACGCAGTATTTT
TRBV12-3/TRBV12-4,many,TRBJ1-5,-,CASRPQVGQPQHF,TGTGCCAGCAGACCACAGGTTGGTCAGCCCCAGCATTTT
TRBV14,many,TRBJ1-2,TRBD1,CASSQEYYRGHTF,TGTGCCAGCAGCCAAGAATATTACAGGGGGCACACCTTC
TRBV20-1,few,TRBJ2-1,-,CSAREVGVGFAGTDYF,TGCAGTGCTAGAGAGGTTGGGGTCGGTTTCGCGGGGACCGATTACTTC
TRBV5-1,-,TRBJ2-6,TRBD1,CASSPTGVGANVLTF,TGCGCCAGCAGCCCCACAGGGGTCGGGGCCAACGTCCTGACTTTC
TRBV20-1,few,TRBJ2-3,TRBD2,CSATTSGGPDTQYF,TGCAGTGCTACCACTAGCGGGGGACCAGATACGCAGTATTTT
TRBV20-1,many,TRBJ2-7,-,CSARLPGRISYEQYF,TGCAGTGCTAGGCTTCCGGGACGGATCTCCTACGAGCAGTACTTC
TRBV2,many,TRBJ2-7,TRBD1,CASRVPGQGSYEQYF,TGTGCCAGCAGGGTTCCGGGACAGGGATCCTACGAGCAGTACTTC
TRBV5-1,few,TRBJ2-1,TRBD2,CASSSREGRGNEQFF,TGCGCCAGCAGCTCGCGGGAGGGCCGAGGAAATGAGCAGTTCTTC
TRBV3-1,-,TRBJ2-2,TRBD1,CATSPGTGRSGELFF,TGTGCCACCAGCCCCGGGACAGGGCGTTCGGGGGAGCTGTTTTTT
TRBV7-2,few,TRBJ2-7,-,CASSLGDSSYEQYF,TGTGCCAGCAGCTTAGGTGATAGCAGCTACGAGCAGTACTTC
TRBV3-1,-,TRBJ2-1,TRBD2,CASSLTSSGGNEQFF,TGTGCCAGCAGCCTGACGTCGAGCGGGGGTAATGAGCAGTTCTTC
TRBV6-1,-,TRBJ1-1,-,CASSHPGMNTEAFF,TGTGCCAGCAGCCACCCTGGGATGAACACTGAAGCTTTCTTT
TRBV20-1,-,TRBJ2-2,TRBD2,CSARDQASGGFGELFF,TGCAGTGCTAGAGATCAGGCTAGCGGGGGGTTCGGGGAGCTGTTTTTT
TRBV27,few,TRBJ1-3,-,CASRPGHTTPGNTIYF,TGTGCCAGCAGACCGGGGCATACAACCCCGGGAAACACCATATATTTT
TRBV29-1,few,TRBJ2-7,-,CSALVEGVYEQYF,TGCAGCGCCCTAGTGGAAGGGGTCTACGAGCAGTACTTC
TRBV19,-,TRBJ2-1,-,CASSIGWRQTYNEQFF,TGTGCCAGTAGTATAGGGTGGAGACAGACCTACAATGAGCAGTTCTTC
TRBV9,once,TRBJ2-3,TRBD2,CASSVASGGADTQYF,TGTGCCAGCAGCGTAGCATCGGGAGGGGCAGATACGCAGTATTTT
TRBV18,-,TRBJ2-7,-,CASSPQGRFYEQYF,TGTGCCAGCTCACCACAGGGGAGGTTCTACGAGCAGTACTTC
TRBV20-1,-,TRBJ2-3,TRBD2,CSASAAGGPSTDTQYF,TGCAGTGCTTCAGCAGCGGGGGGCCCTAGCACAGATACGCAGTATTTT
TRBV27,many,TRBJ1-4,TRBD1,CASRNQDRGPEKLFF,TGTGCCAGCAGAAACCAGGACAGGGGGCCTGAAAAACTGTTTTTT
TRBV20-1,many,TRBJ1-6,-,CSARDQFNSPLHF,TGCAGTGCTAGAGATCAATTTAATTCACCCCTCCACTTT
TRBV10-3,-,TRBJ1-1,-,CAINEGRDTEAFF,TGTGCCATCAATGAGGGAAGGGACACTGAAGCTTTCTTT
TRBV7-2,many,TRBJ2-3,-,CASSRGADTQYF,TGTGCCAGCAGCCGCGGAGCAGATACGCAGTATTTT
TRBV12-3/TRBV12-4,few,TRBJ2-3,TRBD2,CASSSSGRSHTDTQYF,TGTGCCAGCAGTTCTAGCGGGAGGTCCCACACAGATACGCAGTATTTT